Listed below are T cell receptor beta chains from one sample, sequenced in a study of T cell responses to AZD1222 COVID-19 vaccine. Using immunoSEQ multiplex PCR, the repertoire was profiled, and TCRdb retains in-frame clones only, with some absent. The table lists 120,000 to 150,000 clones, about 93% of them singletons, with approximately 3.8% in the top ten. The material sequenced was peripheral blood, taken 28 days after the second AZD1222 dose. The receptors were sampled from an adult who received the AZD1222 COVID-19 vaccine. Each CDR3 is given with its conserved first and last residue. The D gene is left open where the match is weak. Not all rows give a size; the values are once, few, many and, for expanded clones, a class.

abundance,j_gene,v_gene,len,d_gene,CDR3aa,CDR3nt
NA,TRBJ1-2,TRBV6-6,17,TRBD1,CASSPRDRGRSDYGYTF,TGTGCCAGCAGTCCCCGGGACAGGGGGCGCTCGGACTATGGCTACACCTTC
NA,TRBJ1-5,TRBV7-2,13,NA,CASSYTGDQPQHF,TGTGCCAGCAGTTACACAGGTGATCAGCCCCAGCATTTT
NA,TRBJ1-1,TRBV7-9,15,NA,CASSRRQEMNTEAFF,TGTGCCAGCAGCAGACGACAGGAAATGAACACTGAAGCTTTCTTT
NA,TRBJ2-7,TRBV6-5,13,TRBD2,CASSERGVGEQYF,TGTGCCAGCAGCGAGCGGGGGGTAGGCGAGCAGTACTTC
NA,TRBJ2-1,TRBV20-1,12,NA,CSASFGVEEQFF,TGCAGTGCTAGTTTTGGGGTTGAGGAGCAGTTCTTC
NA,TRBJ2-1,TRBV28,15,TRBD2,CASSLSGSGYNEQFF,TGTGCCAGCAGCCTCAGCGGGAGTGGCTACAATGAGCAGTTCTTC
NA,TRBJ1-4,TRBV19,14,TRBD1,CASNPGTGFEKLFF,TGTGCCAGTAATCCCGGGACAGGGTTTGAAAAACTGTTTTTT
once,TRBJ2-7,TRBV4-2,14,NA,CASSPEPTLREQYF,TGTGCCAGCAGCCCCGAGCCTACCCTCAGGGAGCAGTACTTC
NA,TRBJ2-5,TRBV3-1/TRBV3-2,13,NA,CASSQGGVETQYF,TGTGCCAGCAGCCAAGGGGGGGTGGAGACCCAGTACTTC
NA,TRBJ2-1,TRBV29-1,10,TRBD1,CSVDRDEQFF,TGCAGCGTAGACAGGGATGAGCAGTTCTTC
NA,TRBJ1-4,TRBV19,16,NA,CASSIPFRGGGEKLFF,TGTGCCAGTAGTATTCCCTTTCGAGGCGGGGGTGAAAAACTGTTTTTT
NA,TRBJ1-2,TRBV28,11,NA,CASGADYGYTF,TGTGCCAGCGGGGCAGACTATGGCTACACCTTC
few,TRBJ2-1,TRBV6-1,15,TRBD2,CASSEGEGTYNEQFF,TGTGCCAGCAGTGAAGGGGAGGGGACCTACAATGAGCAGTTCTTC
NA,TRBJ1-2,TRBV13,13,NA,CASSSVGALGYTF,TGTGCCAGCAGCTCTGTGGGGGCGCTGGGCTACACCTTC
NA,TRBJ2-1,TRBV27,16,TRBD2,CASSPSLGLAGGEQFF,TGTGCCAGCAGTCCAAGCCTAGGACTAGCGGGTGGTGAGCAGTTCTTC
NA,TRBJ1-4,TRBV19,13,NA,CASSPRGAEKLFF,TGTGCCAGTAGTCCCCGGGGAGCGGAAAAACTGTTTTTT
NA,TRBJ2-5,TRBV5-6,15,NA,CASSYLRPREETQYF,TGTGCCAGCAGCTATTTACGGCCCCGGGAAGAGACCCAGTACTTC
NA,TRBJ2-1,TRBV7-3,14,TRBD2,CASSLGLAFDEQFF,TGTGCCAGCAGCCTGGGACTAGCTTTCGATGAGCAGTTCTTC
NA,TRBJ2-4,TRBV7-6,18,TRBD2,CASSPGVLAGLAKNIQYF,TGTGCCAGCAGCCCAGGGGTACTAGCGGGGCTAGCCAAAAACATTCAGTACTTC
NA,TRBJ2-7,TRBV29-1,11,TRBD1,CSVKGAYEQYF,TGCAGCGTGAAGGGGGCGTACGAGCAGTACTTC
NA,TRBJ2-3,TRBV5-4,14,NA,CASSLAGATDTQYF,TGTGCCAGCAGCTTGGCCGGGGCCACAGATACGCAGTATTTT
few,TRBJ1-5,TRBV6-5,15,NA,CASTPMGDIYQPQHF,TGTGCCAGCACTCCAATGGGGGACATCTATCAGCCCCAGCATTTT
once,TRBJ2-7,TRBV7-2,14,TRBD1,CASSATGALYEQYF,TGTGCCAGCAGCGCGACAGGGGCGCTTTACGAGCAGTACTTC
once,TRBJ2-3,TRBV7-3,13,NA,CASSLNGGDTQYF,TGTGCCAGCAGCTTAAATGGGGGAGATACGCAGTATTTT
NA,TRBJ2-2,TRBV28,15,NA,CASSSFGREHGELFF,TGTGCCAGCAGTTCCTTTGGACGAGAGCACGGGGAGCTGTTTTTT
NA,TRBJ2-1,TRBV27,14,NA,CASSLFGMNNEQFF,TGTGCCAGCAGTTTATTCGGGATGAACAATGAGCAGTTCTTC
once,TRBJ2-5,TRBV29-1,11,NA,CSVPPLETQYF,TGCAGCGTCCCACCCCTGGAGACCCAGTACTTC
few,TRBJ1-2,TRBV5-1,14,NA,CASSLGGRNYGYTF,TGCGCCAGCAGCTTGGGGGGAAGGAACTATGGCTACACCTTC
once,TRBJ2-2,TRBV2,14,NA,CASRSDRNTGELFF,TGTGCCAGCAGATCGGACAGGAACACCGGGGAGCTGTTTTTT
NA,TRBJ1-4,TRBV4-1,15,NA,CASSQSAGNNEKLFF,TGCGCCAGCAGCCAGTCGGCGGGTAATAATGAAAAACTGTTTTTT
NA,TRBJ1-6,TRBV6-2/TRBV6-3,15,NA,CASSYSRARFITLHF,TGTGCCAGCAGTTACTCCAGGGCCCGGTTCATCACCCTCCACTTT
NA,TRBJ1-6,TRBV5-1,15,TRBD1,CASSLFGTGDSPLHF,TGCGCCAGCAGCTTGTTTGGGACAGGGGATTCACCCCTCCACTTT
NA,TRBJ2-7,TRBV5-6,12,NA,CASSLWLYEQYF,TGTGCCAGCAGTTTATGGCTCTACGAGCAGTACTTC
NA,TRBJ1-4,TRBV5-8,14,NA,CASSYQGIGEKLFF,TGTGCCAGCAGCTACCAGGGGATTGGTGAAAAACTGTTTTTT
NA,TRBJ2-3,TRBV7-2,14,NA,CASSLKGDADTQYF,TGTGCCAGCAGCTTAAAAGGGGATGCAGATACGCAGTATTTT
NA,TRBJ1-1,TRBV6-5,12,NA,CASRGPDTEAFF,TGTGCCAGCAGGGGGCCGGACACTGAAGCTTTCTTT
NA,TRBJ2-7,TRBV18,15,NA,CASSPVKPNSYEQYF,TGTGCCAGCTCACCCGTGAAACCAAACTCCTACGAGCAGTACTTC
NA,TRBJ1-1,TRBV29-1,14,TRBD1,CSARMTGGRTEAFF,TGCAGCGCGCGAATGACAGGGGGCCGGACTGAAGCTTTCTTT
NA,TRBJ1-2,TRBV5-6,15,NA,CASSRGGALGYGYTF,TGTGCCAGCAGCCGGGGCGGGGCCTTAGGGTATGGCTACACCTTC
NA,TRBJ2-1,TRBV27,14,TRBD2,CASRLAGGPDEQFF,TGTGCCAGCAGGTTAGCGGGAGGGCCGGATGAGCAGTTCTTC
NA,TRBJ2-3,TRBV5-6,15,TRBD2,CASSWQGREVGTQYF,TGTGCCAGCAGCTGGCAGGGTCGGGAGGTTGGTACGCAGTATTTT
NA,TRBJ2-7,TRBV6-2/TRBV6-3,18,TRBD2,CASSYSRWLAGGSNEQYF,TGTGCCAGCAGTTACAGTCGGTGGCTAGCGGGAGGAAGCAACGAGCAGTACTTC
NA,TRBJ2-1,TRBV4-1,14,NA,CASSQQYRYNEQFF,TGCGCCAGCAGCCAACAATACCGATACAATGAGCAGTTCTTC
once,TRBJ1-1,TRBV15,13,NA,CATSRSGAGEAFF,TGTGCCACCAGCAGATCAGGGGCAGGGGAAGCTTTCTTT
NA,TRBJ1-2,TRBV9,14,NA,CASSVGQGNYGYTF,TGTGCCAGCAGCGTAGGCCAGGGGAACTATGGCTACACCTTC
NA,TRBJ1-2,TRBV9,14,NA,CASSPLQGNYGYTF,TGTGCCAGCAGCCCTTTACAGGGAAACTATGGCTACACCTTC
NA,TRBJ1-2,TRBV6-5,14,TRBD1,CASSRQGGDYGYTF,TGTGCCAGCAGTCGACAGGGGGGGGACTATGGCTACACCTTC
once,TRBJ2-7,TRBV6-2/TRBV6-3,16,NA,CASSYSRQGHTYEQYF,TGTGCCAGCAGTTACTCTAGGCAGGGCCACACCTACGAGCAGTACTTC
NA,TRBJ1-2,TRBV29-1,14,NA,CSVVVWGPNYGYTF,TGCAGCGTTGTGGTGTGGGGGCCTAACTATGGCTACACCTTC
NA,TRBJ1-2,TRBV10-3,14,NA,CAISSGPGSGGYTF,TGTGCCATCAGTTCAGGACCAGGGTCGGGTGGCTACACCTTC
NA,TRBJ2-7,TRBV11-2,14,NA,CASSSPAGYYEQYF,TGTGCCAGCAGCTCCCCAGCGGGCTACTACGAGCAGTACTTC
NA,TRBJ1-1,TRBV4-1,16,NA,CASSQYPGSLNTEAFF,TGCGCCAGCAGCCAATATCCGGGCAGCCTGAACACTGAAGCTTTCTTT
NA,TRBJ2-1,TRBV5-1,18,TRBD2,CASSLRVPGRDSYNEQFF,TGCGCCAGCAGCTTGCGGGTCCCAGGGAGGGACTCCTACAATGAGCAGTTCTTC
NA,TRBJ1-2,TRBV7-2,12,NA,CASSFERLGYTF,TGTGCCAGCAGCTTCGAGAGGCTTGGCTACACCTTC